Listed below are T cell receptor beta chains from one sample, sequenced in a study of blood T cell repertoires in COVID-19. Libraries were prepared by immunoSEQ multiplex PCR; TCRdb keeps only in-frame clonotypes and omits some of them. The sample has under 200,000 clones, around 87% seen once. Sequencing was done on a sample of peripheral blood. The source is a man aged 55-75 years with COVID-19, enrolled during active disease. CDR3s include the opening cysteine and the closing phenylalanine or tryptophan. Fields, in order: D gene, J gene, clone size, V gene, CDR3 protein, CDR3 DNA. A D gene is named only where the DNA matches it firmly. Where a row states a size, it is once, few, many or the class of an expanded clone; other rows omit it.

. | TRBJ1-5 | . | TRBV10-3 | CAISVGYSGGLQPQHF | TGTGCCATCAGTGTAGGTTATTCGGGGGGCCTTCAGCCCCAGCATTTT
. | TRBJ2-6 | . | TRBV5-1 | CASSQQVSGANVLTF | TGCGCCAGCAGCCAACAAGTCTCTGGGGCCAACGTCCTGACTTTC
. | TRBJ2-7 | . | TRBV29-1 | CSADLQDGEQYF | TGCAGCGCTGATCTCCAGGATGGCGAGCAGTACTTC
. | TRBJ1-1 | . | TRBV4-1 | CASSQVGSLNTEAFF | TGCGCCAGCAGCCAAGTTGGGAGCCTGAACACTGAAGCTTTCTTT
TRBD2 | TRBJ2-7 | . | TRBV12-3/TRBV12-4 | CASRPTSGHEQYF | TGTGCCAGCAGGCCGACTAGCGGCCACGAGCAGTACTTC
TRBD2 | TRBJ2-2 | . | TRBV3-1/TRBV3-2 | CASRTGTSGGAGNTGELFF | TGTGCCAGCAGAACCGGGACTAGCGGGGGGGCCGGCAACACCGGGGAGCTGTTTTTT
. | TRBJ1-2 | . | TRBV13 | CASSLVGTVMDGYTF | TGTGCCAGCAGCTTAGTGGGGACTGTGATGGATGGCTACACCTTC
. | TRBJ1-6 | . | TRBV15 | CATNDRRVNSPLHF | TGTGCCACCAACGACAGGAGAGTTAATTCACCCCTCCACTTT
. | TRBJ2-7 | . | TRBV6-5 | CASSYSVNELEQYF | TGTGCCAGCAGTTATTCTGTAAATGAACTCGAGCAGTACTTC
. | TRBJ1-1 | . | TRBV6-1 | CASSEIAKTGLNTEAFF | TGTGCCAGCAGTGAAATTGCTAAGACAGGCCTTAACACTGAAGCTTTCTTT
. | TRBJ1-2 | . | TRBV6-2/TRBV6-3 | CASSGGTAQLLRYGYTF | TGTGCCAGCAGTGGCGGGACGGCCCAACTGCTACGCTATGGCTACACCTTC
TRBD1 | TRBJ2-7 | . | TRBV5-4 | CASSAMTGLGEQYF | TGTGCCAGCAGCGCGATGACAGGGCTTGGCGAGCAGTACTTC
TRBD1 | TRBJ1-6 | . | TRBV19 | CASRTLGTGSNSPLHF | TGTGCCAGTAGGACACTCGGGACAGGGAGTAATTCACCCCTCCACTTT
TRBD2 | TRBJ2-5 | . | TRBV19 | CASAIAGGQETQYF | TGTGCCAGTGCAATAGCGGGGGGGCAGGAGACCCAGTACTTC
. | TRBJ2-2 | . | TRBV7-2 | CASSFFGETGELFF | TGTGCCAGCAGCTTTTTCGGGGAGACCGGGGAGCTGTTTTTT
. | TRBJ2-1 | . | TRBV7-2 | CASSLAPSSYNEQFF | TGTGCCAGCAGCCTAGCGCCCAGCTCCTACAATGAGCAGTTCTTC
TRBD2 | TRBJ2-7 | . | TRBV11-3 | CASSSRGGRYEQYF | TGTGCCAGCAGCTCAAGGGGCGGGAGATACGAGCAGTACTTC
TRBD1 | TRBJ1-1 | once | TRBV11-2 | CASSPDRINTEAFF | TGTGCCAGCAGCCCGGACAGGATTAACACTGAAGCTTTCTTT
TRBD2 | TRBJ2-2 | once | TRBV9 | CASSVLIAGTGELFF | TGTGCCAGCAGCGTACTTATAGCGGGGACCGGGGAGCTGTTTTTT
. | TRBJ2-6 | . | TRBV5-6 | CASSFDLSRAGANVLTF | TGTGCCAGCAGCTTCGACCTAAGCAGGGCTGGGGCCAACGTCCTGACTTTC
TRBD1 | TRBJ1-2 | . | TRBV5-4 | CASSWRDRPNYGYTF | TGTGCCAGCAGCTGGAGGGACAGGCCTAACTATGGCTACACCTTC
TRBD1 | TRBJ2-5 | . | TRBV7-8 | CASSSTTGVRETQYF | TGTGCCAGCAGCTCGACAACAGGGGTGAGAGAGACCCAGTACTTC
. | TRBJ1-2 | . | TRBV6-5 | CASGRVGNYGYTF | TGTGCCAGCGGCCGGGTTGGGAACTATGGCTACACCTTC
. | TRBJ1-4 | once | TRBV5-1 | CASSLDRRLNEKLFF | TGCGCCAGCAGCTTGGACAGGCGCCTTAATGAAAAACTGTTTTTT
. | TRBJ1-3 | . | TRBV7-9 | CASSLSDTIYF | TGTGCCAGCAGCTTATCTGACACCATATATTTT
TRBD1 | TRBJ1-3 | few | TRBV7-9 | CASSKRTGGSSGNTIYF | TGTGCCAGCAGCAAGAGGACAGGGGGCAGCTCTGGAAACACCATATATTTT
TRBD1 | TRBJ1-2 | . | TRBV14 | CASSQGQGARKIANYGYTF | TGTGCCAGCAGCCAAGGACAGGGGGCCCGCAAGATCGCTAACTATGGCTACACCTTC
. | TRBJ1-5 | . | TRBV24-1 | CATSEGVNNQPQHF | TGTGCCACCAGTGAAGGGGTTAACAATCAGCCCCAGCATTTT
. | TRBJ2-4 | . | TRBV20-1 | CSASGGPKNIQYF | TGCAGTGCTAGTGGGGGCCCCAAAAACATTCAGTACTTC
. | TRBJ1-1 | . | TRBV28 | CASSRSGAPRVSEAFF | TGTGCCAGCAGTAGGTCTGGGGCCCCAAGGGTCTCTGAAGCTTTCTTT
. | TRBJ1-1 | . | TRBV6-5 | CASSYIRNSYTEAFF | TGTGCCAGCAGTTACATTCGGAACAGCTACACTGAAGCTTTCTTT
. | TRBJ2-7 | . | TRBV6-5 | CASSSRDWSSYEQYF | TGTGCCAGCAGTAGCCGGGACTGGAGCTCCTACGAGCAGTACTTC
TRBD1 | TRBJ2-7 | . | TRBV3-1/TRBV3-2 | CASSPGTGGFGEQYF | TGTGCCAGCAGCCCCGGGACAGGGGGCTTTGGGGAGCAGTACTTC